Listed here are 9 T cell receptor beta chains from one sample, sequenced in a study of T cells after posttransplantation cyclophosphamide. The method was immunoSEQ multiplex PCR; TCRdb's version includes in-frame clones alone and lacks a portion of them. The sample yields approximately 5,400 clones, without any singletons. Treatment was busulfan-fludarabine conditioning, a marrow graft, and cyclophosphamide on days +3 and +4. Sequences were derived from PBMCs, sampled after allogeneic stem cell transplant with posttransplant cyclophosphamide. Receptors originate from a female patient in her 30s who received an allogeneic stem cell transplant from an unrelated donor, was CMV-positive, and had acute and chronic GVHD. Some T cells may be supplied by the graft donor.

There are many counts of this clone. The chain couples TRBV27 to TRBJ2-7; the match to TRBD2 covers 7 bases. J gave up 0 bases and V 6 bases, and 8 bases lay outside the gene matches. Germline V gives CDR1 MNHEY, CDR2 SMNVEV (reference sequence). The CDR3 sequence is 15 residues long. In DNA, the CDR3 is TGTGCCAGCAGCTGGGGGGGACCTCACTCCTACGAGCAGTACTTC. It specifies CASSWGGPHSYEQYF.

This clone was counted at least ten times. A read error may produce the germline difference seen at one junction end. The chain joins TRBV7-7 to TRBJ2-1, with D perhaps matching TRBD2 (5 bases). Looked up from germline, CDR1 is SSHAT and CDR2 is FNYEAQ (reference sequence). This CDR3 is built from 16 residues. CDR3 coding DNA: TGTGCTAGCAGCCCGGACGGCGACTACAAGAGCAATGAGCAGTTCTTC. It codes for CASSPDGDYKSNEQFF.

By share, this clone counts as medium-sized. The CDR3 nucleotides are TGCGCCAGCACGGGACAGGACCACACCGGGGAGCTGTTTTTT. Translation gives CASTGQDHTGELFF. The J gene is TRBJ2-2, the V gene TRBV5-1; 8 bases are a match to TRBD1. V was clipped by 6 bases and J by 3 bases; unmatched bases: 4. There are 14 residues in the CDR3. From germline, CDR1 is SGHRS and CDR2 YFSETQ. The full variable domain, completed using reference TRBV5-1 and TRBJ2-2, is KAGVTQTPRYLIKTRGQQVTLSCSPISGHRSVSWYQQTPGQGLQFLFEYFSETQRNKGNFPGRFSGRQFSNSRSEMNVSTLELGDSALYLCASTGQDHTGELFFGEGSRLTVL.

This clone occurred many times. The chain has TRBV11-2 and TRBJ2-7, with 10 bases aligning to TRBD2. The CDR3 consists of 13 residues. Germline assignment: CDR1 SGHAT and CDR2 FQNNGV. Trimming at V came to 5 bases and at J to 7 bases, leaving 5 bases not matched to a gene. CDR3 sequence: CASSPGLALEQYF. The CDR3 coding sequence is TGTGCCAGCAGCCCGGGACTAGCGTTGGAGCAGTACTTC.

This clone was seen ten or more times. The genes are TRBV18 and TRBJ2-2, with D maybe TRBD1 (6 bases). Trimming shortened V by 3 bases and J by 5 bases, and 10 bases separated the two germline ends. This CDR3 is built from 14 residues. Germline V gives CDR1 KGHSH, CDR2 LQKENI. This CDR3 reads CASSPGQSTGELFF. For the CDR3, the DNA is TGTGCCAGCTCACCCGGACAGTCGACCGGGGAGCTGTTTTTT.

This clone was seen only a few times. The chain uses TRBV28 and TRBJ1-2; 7 bases are a match to TRBD1. The J segment lost 3 bases and the V segment lost 3 bases, leaving 4 bases of the junction unmatched. Germline assignment: CDR1 MDHEN and CDR2 SYDVKM. This CDR3 is built from 14 residues. The CDR3 DNA is TGTGCCAGCAGTTTTGGGACAGCCGACTATGGCTACACCTTC. Translated: CASSFGTADYGYTF.

This clone occurred many times. V gene TRBV2 combines with J gene TRBJ1-5, with TRBD1 matching over 7 bases. Germline CDR1 and CDR2: SNHLY and FYNNEI. V lost 4 bases to trimming and J lost 5 bases; unmatched junction nucleotides: 2. The CDR3 spans 13 residues. The CDR3 spells CASSGGQDQPQHF. The CDR3 DNA is TGTGCCAGCAGTGGCGGACAGGATCAGCCCCAGCATTTT.

This clone came up many times. The chain couples TRBV7-2 to TRBJ2-6, with TRBD1 matching over 7 bases. The V gene's germline CDR1 is SGHTA and CDR2 FQGNSA. This CDR3 spans 18 amino acids. The V and J ends lost 4 bases and 0 bases, in that order; junction bases with no gene match: 9. The CDR3 sequence is CASSSAGTVNSGANVLTF. CDR3 in DNA: TGTGCCAGCAGCTCTGCCGGGACAGTTAACTCTGGGGCCAACGTCCTGACTTTC.

This clone was recorded many times. The chain recombines TRBV27 with TRBJ1-5; D remains unclear. The CDR3 has 15 residues. Germline V gene lookup returns CDR1 MNHEY and CDR2 SMNVEV (reference sequence). The ends were cut back, 4 bases at V and 3 bases at J, with 13 bases in the middle. CDR3 DNA sequence: TGTGCCAGCAGTTATGGAGGGCGGTACAATCAGCCCCAGCATTTT. Translating it yields CASSYGGRYNQPQHF.